This T cell receptor beta chain was observed in a study of blood T cell repertoires in COVID-19. Study-wide background: Specimens from acute and convalescent COVID-19 originated in the United States, Italy and Spain. T cells, B-cell-depleted T cells, or PBMCs supplied cDNA or gDNA.

The V end lost 1 base, the J end lost 0 bases, and 16 bases lay between the germline ends. The germline V gene encodes CDR1 MDHEN and CDR2 SYDVKM. The CDR3 extends over 18 amino acids. Original methodology: The assay estimated nucleated cells by amplifying reference gene primers. Data came from immunoSEQ multiplex PCR; TCRdb stores just in-frame clones and leaves some out. From that table come the V and J calls and clone size; the DNA was used to work out D and trimming. The sample includes over 150,000 clones, 88% of them seen just once. The material sequenced was peripheral blood. This rearrangement joins TRBV28 to TRBJ1-3, with unresolved D. This TCR was recovered from a man aged 50 or older who had recovered from COVID-19. CDR3 loop: CASSLSPAYRDSGNTIYF. CDR3 in DNA: TGTGCCAGCAGTTTATCCCCAGCGTACCGTGACTCTGGAAACACCATATATTTT.